This T cell receptor (beta chain) derives from a study of cytomegalovirus exposure and HLA in healthy donors. After removal of 4 bases from V and 6 bases from J, the junction contained 6 bases not matched to a gene. This CDR3 comprises 13 residues. CDR1 is SGHTA and CDR2 is FQGNSA in the germline V gene. The PCR made use of 60 Vbeta and 13 Jbeta primers. Produced via immunoSEQ multiplex PCR; TCRdb's table is partial and in-frame only. The sample has about 180,000 clones, 75% to 85% seen once. This rearrangement joins TRBV7-2 to TRBJ2-7; 7 nucleotides align to TRBD1. The sequence was collected from a woman aged 25-40 years in good health and CMV-seropositive. The sequenced sample consisted of PBMCs. The CDR3: CASSSDRDREQYF. The CDR3 DNA reads TGTGCCAGCAGCTCAGACAGGGATCGCGAGCAGTACTTC.